What follows is one T cell receptor (beta chain) and its context. Its specificity is not known. Looked up from germline, CDR1 is SNHLY and CDR2 is FYNNEI. The germline V and J ends were trimmed by 4 bases and 2 bases, with 15 bases remaining between them. The CDR3 is 17 residues long. Sequencing used immunoSEQ multiplex PCR; TCRdb keeps in-frame clones, though not all of them. The data show about 160,000 clones, roughly 84% seen once. The donors belonged to the approximately 130-subject validation cohort, separate from the roughly 700-subject first cohort. This sample is part of a study of cytomegalovirus exposure and HLA in healthy donors. General study findings and limits: Among the CMV-associated chains, three were confirmed in vitro as specific for CMV antigens. The authors enumerated around 150 TCR beta chains as linked to cytomegalovirus.

The V call is TRBV2, the J call TRBJ2-6, with D possibly being TRBD1 (5 bases). The TCR was taken from a man younger than 40 in good health and CMV-seropositive. The material sequenced was PBMCs. The CDR3 here is CASSAAQGWPGANVLTF. The CDR3, as DNA: TGTGCCAGCAGTGCCGCGCAGGGATGGCCTGGGGCCAACGTCCTGACTTTC.